There are a few counts of the clone carrying this T cell receptor (beta chain). Antigen unknown. The CDR3 extends over 15 amino acids. V shed 2 bases, J shed 3 bases, and the junction held 6 bases outside the gene matches. The germline V gene encodes CDR1 MNHEY and CDR2 SVGAGI. The sample comes from a study of T-cell memory formation after mild COVID-19. Study-wide context: TCR clusters showed largely donor specificity. General study findings and limits: Day 15 to 85 contractors were CD4/CD8 balanced; later expanders leaned CD4+. Contracting CD4+ clones lay largely in CM and EM, with CD8+ ones residing in EMRA.

Libraries for TCRalpha and TCRbeta carried sample barcodes and unique molecular identifiers via 5'RACE. One entry per CDR3 protein, called by TCRdb with MiXCR from the 5' RACE reads. The table includes under 550,000 distinct CDR3 sequences, under 20% detected once. Source material: PBMCs or a T cell subset sorted from them (not recorded which). This TCR was recovered from a man younger than 35 who had mild COVID-19 (a few samples of this study predate the infection). Cell type and time point are not known. V is TRBV6-5 and J is TRBJ1-1, with 7 bases aligning to TRBD1. This CDR3 reads CASSYTRQGDTEAFF. The CDR3 bases are TGTGCCAGCAGTTACACCCGACAGGGAGACACTGAAGCTTTCTTT.